This TCR beta chain stems from a study of shared clonotypes between healthy human individuals. Study-wide context: Donor ages ranged 18 to 49 years: a couple of women, a few men.

Sequenced by immunoSEQ multiplex PCR; TCRdb stores in-frame clones only, minus some. The sample includes about 1 million clones, under 80% of them seen just once. V lost 3 bases, J lost 1 base, and 6 bases stayed unmatched. The CDR3 has 15 amino acids. CDR1 and CDR2 (germline): SEHNR, FQNEAQ (reference sequence). For this clone: Its antigen remains unknown.

Study-level points and caveats: Rarefaction revealed incomplete sorted-subset sequencing despite large depth.

The receptor was isolated from a young man in good health. This chain links TRBV7-9 with TRBJ2-7, with 7 positions matching TRBD2. The sequencing input was memory CD4+ T cells sorted from blood. Described subset: CD45RA-negative fraction. DNA of the CDR3: TGTGCCAGCAGCTTTGGGGACTATGTTTCCTACGAGCAGTACTTC. The encoded protein is CASSFGDYVSYEQYF. The variable domain in full, completed from reference TRBV7-9 and TRBJ2-7, reads DTGVSQNPRHKITKRGQNVTFRCDPISEHNRLYWYRQTLGQGPEFLTYFQNEAQLEKSRLLSDRFSAERPKGSFSTLEIQRTEQGDSAMYLCASSFGDYVSYEQYFGPGTRLTVT.